Listed here is a single T cell receptor (beta chain). Its antigen remains unidentified. No clone much larger than this one lies a single base away; base qualities are absent. This specimen belongs to a study of prognosis after radiotherapy for stage I lung cancer (dated by TCRdb to the early 2020s). Broadly, across the study: Between April 2018 and January 2019, approximately 18 stage I NSCLC patients were enrolled in Nanjing, China. Over eleven of the patients were found to have newly diagnosed primary stage I lung tumors, and several were living with oligometastatic NSCLC after surgical resection of the primary tumor. The study profiled peripheral blood TCR beta repertoires from stage I NSCLC patients before and after stereotactic body radiotherapy and related them to distant failure. Tumor histology was squamous cell carcinoma in more than 5 patients and adenocarcinoma in some 13. Concurrent therapy was not administered to any patient alongside SBRT. Image-guided IMRT or VMAT was used to deliver SBRT in 3 to 5 fractions at a biologically effective dose of at least 100 Gy. Every patient was deemed medically inoperable, about a dozen because of comorbidities and 7 because they refused surgery. The cohort comprised 13 men and about six women with a median age of 74.5 years, ranging from roughly 50 to 85 years. About 20% of the 19 patients developed distant metastases after SBRT, at a median of roughly seven months; the other 15 showed no significant progression. For each of the 20 or so patients, one blood sample was taken before SBRT and one after, so the study sequenced about 40 samples in total. On the study overall, not on this receptor specifically: After SBRT, the number of unique TCR clones decreased (median roughly 9,900 before versus 6,000 to 7,500 after; Wilcoxon paired P=0.011). No determination of tumor specificity was made for expanded TCR clones. TRBV and TRBJ usage frequencies reportedly differed by metastasis status, in two V genes at baseline and in fewer than 10 V and two J genes after SBRT. All reported P values were unadjusted for multiple comparisons. The study was limited by its small cohort and short follow-up, and the findings require independent validation. Post-SBRT Shannon entropy and its change from baseline were lower in patients who developed distant metastases; baseline Shannon entropy was not associated with metastases.

The TCR beta CDR3 region was amplified from genomic DNA by two rounds of multiplex PCR. The first PCR round used primers specific to each TRBV and TRBJ gene, and the primer sequences were filed in Chinese patent CN105087789A. Universal primers were used in the second round of PCR. The Roche High Pure PCR Template Preparation Kit was used to extract genomic DNA from frozen PBMCs. The libraries underwent paired-end sequencing with 151 bp reads on an Illumina HiSeq 3000. The paper's processing steps were these. Raw reads lacking the multiplex PCR primer sequences were removed with CutAdapt. Using PEAR, the high-quality paired reads were merged into contigs. By aligning each contig to reference sequences, MiXCR assigned the TRB V, D and J gene segments to that contig. To remove sequencing errors, CDR3 sequences were clustered according to base quality and sequence similarity. Diversity was measured as Shannon entropy normalized by the natural log of productive TCR sequence number. One minus Shannon entropy divided by the natural log of the number of unique clonotypes was used as the definition of clonality. Using the Youden index from ROC curves, the researchers picked the repertoire-metric cut-offs for progression-free survival, and all analyses were carried out in R 3.5.3. TCRdb applied fastp at Q25 and MiXCR to the public reads, then kept only in-frame beta chains. A single entry per CDR3 protein holds the most common genes and DNA from its merged rows. The V and J calls and clone size come from TCRdb's table, not from the authors' own analysis. The sample table records 8,500 or so distinct CDR3 sequences; 60% to 65% of these occur just once. The ten largest clones take up around 20% of the sample.

CDR1 is given as SNHLY and CDR2 as FYNNEI, both from the germline V gene. The cysteine opens and the phenylalanine closes a CDR3 of 15 amino acids. The read is trimmed to its CDR3 DNA, 45 bases read in frame from base 1. The trim is 4 bases for V and 6 bases for J, with a gap of 19 bases between the germline ends. A history of other malignancies or of prior chemotherapy or radiotherapy was absent in all patients, and node-negative disease was shown on CT and PET/CT in all patients. About 6.4 milliliters of peripheral venous blood were drawn into EDTA tubes at each of two time points. PBMCs were isolated by Ficoll-Paque Plus density-gradient centrifugation. Right after collection, samples were placed at -80 degrees C and kept there until analysis.

The rearranged chain carries TRBV2 and TRBJ2-7; perhaps TRBD1 is the D gene, with 8 bases matching. This receptor was obtained from a donor at least 50 years old with non-small cell lung cancer. The sequenced sample was PBMCs, obtained before or after stereotactic body radiation therapy (not recorded which). In nucleotide form, the sequence is TGTGCCAGCAGTGGGGATACAGGGGGGGACCCCGAGCAGTACTTC. It translates as CASSGDTGGDPEQYF.